Following are 5 T cell receptor beta chains from one sample sequenced in a study of T cells in Graves' hyperthyroidism and ophthalmopathy. Amplified TCR beta CDR3 regions came from RNA transcripts. The HTBI primer set served for first-round RT-PCR of the TCR CDR3. TCRdb passed the multiplex PCR reads through MiXCR, listing each CDR3 protein once. The table includes 640,000 or so distinct CDR3 sequences, about 14% detected once. Sequencing was done on a sample of blood. Receptor source: a woman aged 18 to 35 with Graves' ophthalmopathy.

This clonotype was counted at least ten times. CDR3 in amino acids: CASSYSGREYNEQFF. The CDR3 DNA is TGTGCCAGCAGTTATAGCGGGAGGGAATACAATGAGCAGTTCTTC. J is TRBJ2-1 and V is TRBV6-1; the match to TRBD2 covers 11 bases. The germline CDR1 and CDR2 sequences are MNHNS and SASEGT. Trimming at V came to 5 bases and at J to 4 bases, leaving 4 bases not matched to a gene. The CDR3 is 15 residues long.

This clonotype appeared many times. This chain connects TRBV18 to TRBJ1-1; D is uncertain. V gave up 3 bases and J gave up 5 bases, with 7 bases separating them. The CDR3 covers 12 residues. CDR1 is KGHSH and CDR2 is LQKENI in the germline V gene. The CDR3 region is CASSPLETEAFF. CDR3 nucleotide sequence: TGTGCCAGCTCACCCTTGGAAACTGAAGCTTTCTTT.

At least ten counts were recorded for this clonotype. This chain links TRBV30 with TRBJ1-1; D not certain. Germline CDR1 reads GTSNPN; CDR2 reads SVGIG (reference sequence). Trimming removed 7 bases at V and 2 bases at J, with 14 bases between. This CDR3 has 13 amino acids. The CDR3 is CALKFPFNTEAFF. The CDR3 nucleotides read TGTGCCTTAAAGTTCCCCTTTAACACTGAAGCTTTCTTT.

This clonotype was observed many times. The genes are TRBV6-2 or TRBV6-3 and TRBJ2-7; 11 bases agree with TRBD2. V was pared by 5 bases and J by 5 bases, with 8 bases of the junction left unmatched. Germline CDR1 MNHEY, CDR2 SVGEGT. CDR3 length equals 15 residues. DNA of the CDR3: TGTGCCAGCAGTCGGCCTCCGGGACTAGCGGACGAGCAGTACTTC. Translated, it gives CASSRPPGLADEQYF.

There are many counts of this clonotype. The genes are TRBV11-2 and TRBJ2-1; the D gene is possibly TRBD1 (5 bases). Germline V lookup: CDR1 SGHAT, CDR2 FQNNGV. The ends were cut back, 0 bases at V and 3 bases at J, with 12 bases in the middle. The CDR3 runs to 16 residues. This CDR3 is CASSLDKDKDYNEQFF. The CDR3 DNA follows: TGTGCCAGCAGCTTAGATAAGGACAAGGACTACAATGAGCAGTTCTTC.